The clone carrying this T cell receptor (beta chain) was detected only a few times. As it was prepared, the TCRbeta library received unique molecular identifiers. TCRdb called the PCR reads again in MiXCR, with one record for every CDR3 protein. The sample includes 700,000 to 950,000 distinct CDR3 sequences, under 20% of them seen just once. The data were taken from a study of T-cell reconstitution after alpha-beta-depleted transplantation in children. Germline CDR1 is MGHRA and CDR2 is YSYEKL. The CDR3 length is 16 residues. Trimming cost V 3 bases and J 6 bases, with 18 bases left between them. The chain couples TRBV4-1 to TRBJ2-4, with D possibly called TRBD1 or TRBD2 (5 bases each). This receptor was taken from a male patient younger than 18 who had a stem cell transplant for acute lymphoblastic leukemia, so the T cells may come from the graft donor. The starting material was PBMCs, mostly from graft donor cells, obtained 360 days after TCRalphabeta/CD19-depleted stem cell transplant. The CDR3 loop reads CASSHLQVGDRNIQYF. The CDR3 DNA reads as TGCGCCAGCAGCCACCTCCAGGTGGGAGACAGAAACATTCAGTACTTC.